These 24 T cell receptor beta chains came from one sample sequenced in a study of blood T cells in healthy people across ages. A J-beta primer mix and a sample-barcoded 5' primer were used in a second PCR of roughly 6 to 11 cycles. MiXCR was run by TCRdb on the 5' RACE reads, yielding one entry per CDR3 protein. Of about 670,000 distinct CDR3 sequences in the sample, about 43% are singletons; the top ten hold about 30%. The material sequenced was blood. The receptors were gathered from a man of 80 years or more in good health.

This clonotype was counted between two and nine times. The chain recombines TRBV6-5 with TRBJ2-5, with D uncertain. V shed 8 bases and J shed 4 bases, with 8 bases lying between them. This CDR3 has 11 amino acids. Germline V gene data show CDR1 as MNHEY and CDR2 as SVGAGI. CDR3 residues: CASLWLETQYF. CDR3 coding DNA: TGTGCCAGCTTATGGCTAGAGACCCAGTACTTC.

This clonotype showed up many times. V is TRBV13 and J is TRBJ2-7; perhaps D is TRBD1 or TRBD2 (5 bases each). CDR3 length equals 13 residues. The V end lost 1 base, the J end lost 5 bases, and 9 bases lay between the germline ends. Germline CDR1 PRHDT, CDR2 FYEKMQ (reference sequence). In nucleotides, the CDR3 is TGTGCCAGCAGCTTAGTCCGGGGACACGAGCAGTACTTC. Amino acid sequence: CASSLVRGHEQYF.

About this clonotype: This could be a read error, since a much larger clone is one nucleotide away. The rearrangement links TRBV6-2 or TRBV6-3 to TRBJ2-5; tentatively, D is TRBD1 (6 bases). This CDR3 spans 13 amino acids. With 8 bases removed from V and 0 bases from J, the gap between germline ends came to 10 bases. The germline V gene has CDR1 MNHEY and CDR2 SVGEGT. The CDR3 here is CASGTRDQETQYF. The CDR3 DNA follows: TGTGCCAGCGGGACACGGGACCAAGAGACCCAGTACTTC.

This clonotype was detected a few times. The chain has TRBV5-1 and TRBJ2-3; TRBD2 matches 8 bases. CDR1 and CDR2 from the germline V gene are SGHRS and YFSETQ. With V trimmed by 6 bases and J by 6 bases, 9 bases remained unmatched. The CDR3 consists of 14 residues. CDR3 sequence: CASTTRGVQDTQYF. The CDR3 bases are TGCGCCAGCACCACGCGGGGGGTTCAGGATACGCAGTATTTT.

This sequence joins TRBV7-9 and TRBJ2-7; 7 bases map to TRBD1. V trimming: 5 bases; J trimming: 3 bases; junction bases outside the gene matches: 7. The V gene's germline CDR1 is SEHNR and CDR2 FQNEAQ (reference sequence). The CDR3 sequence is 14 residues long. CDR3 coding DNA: TGTGCCAGCAGCAAGACAGGGTCCAACTACGAGCAGTACTTC. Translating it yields CASSKTGSNYEQYF.

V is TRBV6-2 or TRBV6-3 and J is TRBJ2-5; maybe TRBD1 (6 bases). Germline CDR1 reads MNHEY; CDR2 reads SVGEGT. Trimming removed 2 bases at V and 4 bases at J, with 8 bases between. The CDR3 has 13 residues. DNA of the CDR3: TGTGCCAGCAGTTACCTAGGGGGAGAGACCCAGTACTTC. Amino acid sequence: CASSYLGGETQYF.

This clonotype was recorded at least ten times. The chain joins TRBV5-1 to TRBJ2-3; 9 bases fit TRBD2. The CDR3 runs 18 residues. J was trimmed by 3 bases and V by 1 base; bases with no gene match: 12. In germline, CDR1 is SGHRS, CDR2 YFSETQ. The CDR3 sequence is CASSLSPAGTSWTDTQYF. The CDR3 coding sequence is TGCGCCAGCAGCTTGTCGCCGGCAGGGACTAGCTGGACAGATACGCAGTATTTT.

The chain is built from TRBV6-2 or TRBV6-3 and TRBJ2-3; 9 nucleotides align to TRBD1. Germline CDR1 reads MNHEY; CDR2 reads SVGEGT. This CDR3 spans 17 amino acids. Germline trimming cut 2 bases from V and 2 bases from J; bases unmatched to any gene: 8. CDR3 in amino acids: CASSYPGTGPITDTQYF. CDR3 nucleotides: TGTGCCAGCAGTTACCCAGGGACAGGGCCGATCACAGATACGCAGTATTTT.

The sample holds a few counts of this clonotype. The CDR3 bases are TGCAGTGCTCTTCAAAAGGGGAGGAACACTGAAGCTTTCTTT. Residues: CSALQKGRNTEAFF. The gene calls are TRBV20-1 and TRBJ1-1; D perhaps matches TRBD1 (5 bases). The CDR3 loop spans 14 amino acids. Germline assignment: CDR1 DFQATT and CDR2 SNEGSKA (reference sequence). V lost 5 bases and J 1 base, leaving 14 bases between the germline ends.

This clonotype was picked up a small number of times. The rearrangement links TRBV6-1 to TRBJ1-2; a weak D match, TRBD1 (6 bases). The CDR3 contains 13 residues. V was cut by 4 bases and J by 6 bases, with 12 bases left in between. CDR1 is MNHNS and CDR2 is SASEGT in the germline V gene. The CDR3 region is CASSVSQGNGYTF. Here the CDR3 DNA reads TGTGCCAGCAGTGTAAGCCAGGGGAATGGCTACACCTTC.

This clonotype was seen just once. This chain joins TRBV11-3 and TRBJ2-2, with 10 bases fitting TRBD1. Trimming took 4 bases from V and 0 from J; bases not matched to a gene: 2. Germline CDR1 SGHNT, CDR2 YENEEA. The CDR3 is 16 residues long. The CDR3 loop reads CASSSGQGANTGELFF. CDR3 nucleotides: TGTGCCAGCAGCTCCGGACAGGGGGCGAACACCGGGGAGCTGTTTTTT. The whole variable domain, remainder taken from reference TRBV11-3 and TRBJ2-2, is EAGVVQSPRYKIIEKKQPVAFWCNPISGHNTLYWYLQNLGQGPELLIRYENEEAVDDSQLPKDRFSAERLKGVDSTLKIQPAELGDSAVYLCASSSGQGANTGELFFGEGSRLTVL.

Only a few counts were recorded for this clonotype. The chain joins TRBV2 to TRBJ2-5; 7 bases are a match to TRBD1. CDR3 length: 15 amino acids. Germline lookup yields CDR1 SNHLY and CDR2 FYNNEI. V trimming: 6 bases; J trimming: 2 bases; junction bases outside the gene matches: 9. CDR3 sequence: CASRRQGVPQETQYF. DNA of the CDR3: TGTGCCAGCAGGCGACAGGGCGTGCCTCAAGAGACCCAGTACTTC.

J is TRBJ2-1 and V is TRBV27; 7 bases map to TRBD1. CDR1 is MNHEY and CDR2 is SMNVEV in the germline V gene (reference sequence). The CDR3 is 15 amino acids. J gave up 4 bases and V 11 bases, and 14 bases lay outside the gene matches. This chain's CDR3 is CACTTHRDRYNEQFF. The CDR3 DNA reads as TGTGCCTGCACTACCCACCGGGACAGATACAATGAGCAGTTCTTC.

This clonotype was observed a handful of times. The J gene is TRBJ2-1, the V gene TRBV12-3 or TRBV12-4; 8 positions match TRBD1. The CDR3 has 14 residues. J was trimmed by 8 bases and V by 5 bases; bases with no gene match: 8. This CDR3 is CASSIGQGPHEQFF. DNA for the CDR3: TGTGCCAGCAGTATTGGACAGGGCCCGCATGAGCAGTTCTTC.

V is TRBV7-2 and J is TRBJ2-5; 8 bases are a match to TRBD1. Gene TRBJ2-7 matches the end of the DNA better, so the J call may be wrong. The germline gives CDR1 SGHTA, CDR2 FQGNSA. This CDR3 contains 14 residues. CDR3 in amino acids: CASSPAGGIGEQYF. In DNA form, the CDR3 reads TGTGCCAGCAGCCCCGCAGGGGGCATAGGCGAGCAGTACTTC.

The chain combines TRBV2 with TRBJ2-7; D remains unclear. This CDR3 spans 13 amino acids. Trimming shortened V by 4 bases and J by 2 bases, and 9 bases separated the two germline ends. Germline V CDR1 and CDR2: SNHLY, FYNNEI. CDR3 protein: CASSVLRPYEQYF. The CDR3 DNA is TGTGCCAGCAGTGTACTACGACCCTACGAGCAGTACTTC.

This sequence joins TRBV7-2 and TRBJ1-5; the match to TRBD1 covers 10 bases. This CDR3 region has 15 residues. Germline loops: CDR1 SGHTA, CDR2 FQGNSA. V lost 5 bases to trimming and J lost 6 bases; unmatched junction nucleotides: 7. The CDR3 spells CASSTGQGVGQPQHF. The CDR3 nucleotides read TGTGCCAGCAGCACCGGACAGGGGGTCGGTCAGCCCCAGCATTTT.

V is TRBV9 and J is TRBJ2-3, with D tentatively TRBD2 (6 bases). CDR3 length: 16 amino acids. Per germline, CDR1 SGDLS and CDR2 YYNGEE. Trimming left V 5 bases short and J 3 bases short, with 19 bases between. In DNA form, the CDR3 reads TGTGCCAGCAGGGCCCCCCGAGGCGGGATTACAGATACGCAGTATTTT. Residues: CASRAPRGGITDTQYF.

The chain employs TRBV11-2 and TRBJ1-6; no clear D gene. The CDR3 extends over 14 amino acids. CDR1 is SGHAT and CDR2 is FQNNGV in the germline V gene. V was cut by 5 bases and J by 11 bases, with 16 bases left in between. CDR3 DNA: TGTGCCAGCAGCCGGAGGGCAGTAAATCCACCCCTCCACTTT. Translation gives CASSRRAVNPPLHF. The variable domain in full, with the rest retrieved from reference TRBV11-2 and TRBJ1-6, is EAGVAQSPRYKIIEKRQSVAFWCNPISGHATLYWYQQILGQGPKLLIQFQNNGVVDDSQLPKDRFSAERLKGVDSTLKIQPAKLEDSAVYLCASSRRAVNPPLHFGNGTRLTVT.

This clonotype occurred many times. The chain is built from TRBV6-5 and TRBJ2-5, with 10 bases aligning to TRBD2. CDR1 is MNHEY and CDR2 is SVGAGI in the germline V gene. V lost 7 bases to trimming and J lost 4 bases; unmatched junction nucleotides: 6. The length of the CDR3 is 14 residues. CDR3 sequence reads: CASNRAGGRETQYF. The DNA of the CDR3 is TGTGCCAGCAACAGAGCGGGGGGGCGAGAGACCCAGTACTTC.

The CDR3 DNA sequence: TGTGCCAGCAGCTTAGTTATCTACAATGAGCAGTACTTC. Protein sequence: CASSLVIYNEQYF. The J gene is TRBJ2-5, the V gene TRBV7-2; D ambiguous. The CDR3 length is 13 residues. V was trimmed by 1 base and J by 11 bases, leaving 14 bases between them. Germline V gives CDR1 SGHTA, CDR2 FQGNSA.

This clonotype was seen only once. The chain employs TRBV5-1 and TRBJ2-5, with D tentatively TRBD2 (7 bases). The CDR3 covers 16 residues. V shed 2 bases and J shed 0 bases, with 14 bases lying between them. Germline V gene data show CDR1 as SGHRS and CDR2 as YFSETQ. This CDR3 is CASSLTGGKNQETQYF. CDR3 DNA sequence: TGCGCCAGCAGCTTAACGGGGGGCAAAAACCAAGAGACCCAGTACTTC.

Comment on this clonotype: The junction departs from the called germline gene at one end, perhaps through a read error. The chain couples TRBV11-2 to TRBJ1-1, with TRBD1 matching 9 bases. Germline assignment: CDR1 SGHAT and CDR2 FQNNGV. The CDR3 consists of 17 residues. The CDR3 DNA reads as TGTGCCAGCACCTTAGGAACAGGGGGCGCGGGGAACACTGAAGCTTTCTTT. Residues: CASTLGTGGAGNTEAFF.

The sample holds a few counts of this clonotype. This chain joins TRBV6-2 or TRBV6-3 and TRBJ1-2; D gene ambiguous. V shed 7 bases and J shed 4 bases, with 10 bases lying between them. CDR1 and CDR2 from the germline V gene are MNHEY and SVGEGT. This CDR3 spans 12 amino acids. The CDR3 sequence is CASTSDTYGYTF. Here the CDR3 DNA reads TGTGCCAGCACCTCCGACACCTATGGCTACACCTTC.